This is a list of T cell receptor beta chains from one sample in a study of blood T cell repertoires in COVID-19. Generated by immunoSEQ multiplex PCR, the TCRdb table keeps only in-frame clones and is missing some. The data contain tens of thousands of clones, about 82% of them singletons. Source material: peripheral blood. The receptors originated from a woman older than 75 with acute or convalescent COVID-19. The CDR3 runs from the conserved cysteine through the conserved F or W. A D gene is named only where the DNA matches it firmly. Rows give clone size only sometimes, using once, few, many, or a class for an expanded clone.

CDR3: CASSDTGGPYEQYF
DNA: TGTGCCAGCAGTGACACAGGGGGCCCCTACGAGCAGTACTTC
V: TRBV6-1
size: NA
D: TRBD1
J: TRBJ2-7

CDR3: CASSQERGGSNEQFF
DNA: TGTGCCAGCAGCCAGGAGCGGGGGGGTTCCAATGAGCAGTTCTTC
V: TRBV4-2
size: few
D: TRBD2
J: TRBJ2-1

CDR3: CASSFTQGSSGYTF
DNA: TGTGCCAGCAGCTTCACTCAGGGATCCAGCGGCTACACCTTC
V: TRBV5-8
size: NA
D: NA
J: TRBJ1-2

CDR3: CASSILAGDLYNEQFF
DNA: TGTGCCAGTAGTATACTAGCGGGAGATCTCTACAATGAGCAGTTCTTC
V: TRBV19
size: NA
D: TRBD2
J: TRBJ2-1

CDR3: CAGMGPKPYEQYF
DNA: TGTGCCGGGATGGGGCCCAAGCCCTACGAGCAGTACTTC
V: TRBV30
size: NA
D: NA
J: TRBJ2-7

CDR3: CASSFKGGGYGYTF
DNA: TGTGCCAGCAGCTTTAAGGGGGGAGGGTATGGCTACACCTTC
V: TRBV7-2
size: NA
D: NA
J: TRBJ1-2

CDR3: CASKTGTEAFF
DNA: TGTGCCAGCAAGACAGGGACTGAAGCTTTCTTT
V: TRBV2
size: NA
D: TRBD1
J: TRBJ1-1

CDR3: CASSEAGTGKRSQHF
DNA: TGTGCCAGCAGTGAAGCCGGGACAGGTAAGCGGTCCCAGCATTTT
V: TRBV6-1
size: NA
D: TRBD1
J: TRBJ1-5

CDR3: CASSLQSVEQFF
DNA: TGTGCCAGCAGCTTACAGAGCGTTGAGCAGTTCTTC
V: TRBV7-9
size: NA
D: NA
J: TRBJ2-1

CDR3: CASRGTGTTNYGYTF
DNA: TGTGCCAGCAGAGGGACAGGGACCACTAACTATGGCTACACCTTC
V: TRBV6-5
size: NA
D: TRBD1
J: TRBJ1-2

CDR3: CASSTVPATNEKLFF
DNA: TGTGCCAGTAGTACCGTCCCGGCAACTAATGAAAAACTGTTTTTT
V: TRBV19
size: NA
D: NA
J: TRBJ1-4

CDR3: CATHTGTANTEAFF
DNA: TGTGCCACCCACACCGGGACAGCGAACACTGAAGCTTTCTTT
V: TRBV6-5
size: NA
D: TRBD1
J: TRBJ1-1

CDR3: CASSPTRAGDVTDTQYF
DNA: TGCGCCAGCAGCCCCACCCGAGCGGGAGACGTCACAGATACGCAGTATTTT
V: TRBV4-1
size: NA
D: TRBD2
J: TRBJ2-3

CDR3: CASPAGERFYEQYF
DNA: TGCGCCAGCCCAGCGGGGGAACGATTCTACGAGCAGTACTTC
V: TRBV5-1
size: NA
D: TRBD2
J: TRBJ2-7

CDR3: CASSSGARGAFF
DNA: TGTGCCAGCAGCTCAGGAGCCCGGGGAGCTTTCTTT
V: TRBV12-3/TRBV12-4
size: NA
D: NA
J: TRBJ1-1

CDR3: CASYPRTGNTIYF
DNA: TGTGCCTCCTACCCCAGGACTGGAAACACCATATATTTT
V: TRBV30
size: once
D: NA
J: TRBJ1-3

CDR3: CATMTGFGTNEKLFF
DNA: TGTGCCACTATGACAGGGTTCGGAACTAATGAAAAACTGTTTTTT
V: TRBV10-3
size: NA
D: TRBD1
J: TRBJ1-4